Many counts were recorded for the clone carrying this T cell receptor beta chain. Sequencing of 15-18 subjects in each run yielded over 190 million TCR-beta sequences. A single record per CDR3 protein comes from TCRdb applying MiXCR to the 5' RACE reads. The sample contains some 45,000 distinct CDR3 sequences, over 10% of which appear only once. The data were obtained in a study of neurological immune-mediated disorders. Germline CDR1 and CDR2: DFQATT and SNEGSKA (reference sequence). V lost 0 bases, J lost 3 bases, and 5 bases lay in between. This CDR3 has 13 amino acids. Time point specified: longitudinal time-point 2. The unsorted libraries had their origin in 2 million PBMCs stored at -80 C.

The material sequenced was PBMCs. V and J are TRBV20-1 and TRBJ2-2; no clear D gene. The sequence was obtained from a male donor with HTLV-1-associated myelopathy (HAM/TSP). The DNA for the CDR3 is TGCAGTGCTAGAGACGCCTACACCGGGGAGCTGTTTTTT. Amino acids: CSARDAYTGELFF.